Shown below are 28 T cell receptor beta chains from a single sample sequenced in a study of human T cells and chemical hapten exposure. As for time point: pre-sensitization, week 0. As to treatment: therapeutic diphenylcyclopropenone sensitization with weekly scalp DPC. Via MiXCR, TCRdb re-called the RACE reads, giving one row per CDR3 protein. The table has 270,000 or so distinct CDR3 sequences, about 7.7% seen once. Sequenced here: whole blood, sampled in connection with sensitization to the hapten diphenylcyclopropenone (DPC). The receptor set was obtained from a young man with alopecia areata. Some clones in this sample may be carry-over from other donors' samples.

This clonotype has a handful of counts. J is TRBJ1-1 and V is TRBV5-1; maybe TRBD1 (5 bases). V shed 2 bases and J shed 1 base, with 15 bases lying between them. CDR1 SGHRS and CDR2 YFSETQ come from the germline V gene. The CDR3 extends over 16 amino acids. The chain's CDR3 is CASSFGDGRENTEAFF. CDR3 nucleotide sequence: TGCGCCAGCAGCTTTGGGGACGGCAGGGAGAACACTGAAGCTTTCTTT.

This clonotype was detected a few times. This chain uses TRBV4-1 with TRBJ2-7; 9 nucleotides match TRBD1. The V and J ends lost 4 bases and 2 bases, in that order; junction bases with no gene match: 9. The CDR3 totals 16 residues. Germline V gene sequence: CDR1 MGHRA, CDR2 YSYEKL. The CDR3 reads CASSPEGGTGTYEQYF. The CDR3 DNA is TGCGCCAGCAGCCCGGAGGGGGGGACAGGGACCTACGAGCAGTACTTC.

This clonotype was seen ten or more times. The CDR3 sequence: CASSSGQPNTEAFF. The CDR3 DNA follows: TGCGCCAGCAGCTCCGGACAGCCGAACACTGAAGCTTTCTTT. V usage is TRBV5-1 and J usage is TRBJ1-1; tentative D call: TRBD1 (6 bases). CDR3 length: 14 residues. Trimming shortened V by 3 bases and J by 1 base, and 10 bases separated the two germline ends. Germline V gives CDR1 SGHRS, CDR2 YFSETQ.

The chain links TRBV5-1 to TRBJ1-1; a weak D match, TRBD1 (5 bases). V dropped 7 bases and J dropped 1 base, with 17 bases sitting between them. CDR1 SGHRS and CDR2 YFSETQ come from the germline V gene. The CDR3 runs 15 residues. CDR3 in amino acids: CASRLARAGNTEAFF. The CDR3 DNA sequence: TGCGCCAGCCGCCTTGCCAGGGCGGGGAACACTGAAGCTTTCTTT.

The chain joins TRBV4-3 to TRBJ1-1; D is ambiguous. V was clipped by 1 base and J by 5 bases, with 8 bases between them. The CDR3 length is 13 residues. CDR1 LGHNA and CDR2 YSLEER come from the germline V gene. This CDR3 reads CASSQVTETEAFF. DNA of the CDR3: TGCGCCAGCAGCCAAGTAACGGAAACTGAAGCTTTCTTT.

The chain couples TRBV7-3 to TRBJ2-7; D ambiguous. This CDR3 region has 12 residues. V lost 1 base and J lost 6, with 7 bases in between. Per germline, CDR1 SGHTA and CDR2 FQGTGA. This CDR3 reads CASSLKDGEQYF. In DNA form, the CDR3 reads TGTGCCAGCAGCTTAAAGGACGGCGAGCAGTACTTC.

The V call is TRBV11-2, the J call TRBJ2-3; D possibly uses TRBD1 or TRBD2 (5 bases each). The ends were cut back, 1 base at V and 4 bases at J, with 12 bases in the middle. There are 15 residues in the CDR3. The germline CDR1 and CDR2 sequences are SGHAT and FQNNGV. The CDR3 nucleotides are TGTGCCAGCAGCTTAGGATCTCGGGGCGCAGATACGCAGTATTTT. Translated, it gives CASSLGSRGADTQYF.

V and J are TRBV2 and TRBJ2-4; perhaps TRBD1 as D (6 bases). CDR1 SNHLY and CDR2 FYNNEI come from the germline V gene. The CDR3 extends over 17 amino acids. V gave up 7 bases and J gave up 1 base, with 20 bases separating them. The CDR3 DNA follows: TGTGCCAGCAATGGACAGCCCTTGGGGCGGGCCAAAAACATTCAGTACTTC. Protein: CASNGQPLGRAKNIQYF.

The sample holds many counts of this clonotype. The chain carries TRBV3-1 and TRBJ1-2, with a weak D call TRBD1 (6 bases). This CDR3 comprises 14 residues. V was pared by 4 bases and J by 5 bases, with 14 bases between. Germline V gives CDR1 LGHDT, CDR2 YNNKEL (reference sequence). In nucleotides, the CDR3 is TGTGCCAGCAGCCCCCACCGGGACATATATGGCTACACCTTC. Its protein product is CASSPHRDIYGYTF.

The chain links TRBV10-3 to TRBJ2-2; 7 bases are shared with TRBD1. The V and J ends lost 6 bases and 2 bases, in that order; junction bases with no gene match: 12. The CDR3 extends over 17 amino acids. Germline V gives CDR1 ENHRY, CDR2 SYGVKD. CDR3 region: CAIRPYMGQLNTGELFF. The CDR3, as DNA: TGTGCCATCAGACCCTATATGGGACAGCTAAACACCGGGGAGCTGTTTTTT.

A few counts support this clonotype. CDR3 sequence reads: CASSEGTGGDTQYF. In DNA form, the CDR3 reads TGTGCCAGCAGTGAAGGTACAGGGGGAGATACGCAGTATTTT. J is TRBJ2-3 and V is TRBV6-1; TRBD1 matches at 8 bases. The trim removed 1 base at V and 5 bases at J, leaving 2 bases unmatched. Germline-derived CDR1 and CDR2 are MNHNS and SASEGT. This CDR3 region has 14 residues.

V usage is TRBV29-1 and J usage is TRBJ2-1; TRBD1 aligns across 8 bases. Trimming removed 3 bases from V and 7 bases from J; junction bases left unmatched: 5. Per the germline V gene, CDR1 is SQVTM and CDR2 is ANQGSEA. This CDR3 comprises 13 residues. CDR3 residues: CSVDRQGANEQFF. The CDR3 DNA reads TGCAGCGTTGACCGGCAGGGGGCGAATGAGCAGTTCTTC.

This clonotype was seen more than once but under ten times. The rearrangement uses TRBV29-1 and TRBJ1-1; D not certain. The CDR3 totals 11 residues. The germline gives CDR1 SQVTM, CDR2 ANQGSEA. The V gene lost 2 bases and the J gene lost 6 bases, with 7 bases spanning the gap. CDR3 bases: TGCAGCGTTGAACAGTGGCCTGAAGCTTTCTTT. This sequence encodes CSVEQWPEAFF.

V is TRBV4-3 and J is TRBJ1-3; D is ambiguous. Germline CDR1 is LGHNA and CDR2 is YSLEER. V lost 4 bases and J 0 bases, leaving 13 bases between the germline ends. The length of the CDR3 is 16 residues. CDR3 protein: CASSLHWSGSGNTIYF. In DNA, the CDR3 is TGCGCCAGCAGCCTCCACTGGTCCGGCTCTGGAAACACCATATATTTT.

This chain uses TRBV12-3 or TRBV12-4 with TRBJ2-5, with 7 bases lining up with TRBD2. There are 13 residues in the CDR3. V shed 6 bases and J 4 bases; nucleotides not matched to a gene: 5. CDR3 in amino acids: CASRSGEPETQYF. CDR3 sequence (DNA): TGTGCCAGCAGAAGCGGGGAACCAGAGACCCAGTACTTC.

The chain has TRBV10-2 and TRBJ2-3, with 9 bases identical to TRBD1. The CDR3 runs to 14 residues. The trim removed 8 bases at V and 6 bases at J, leaving 9 bases unmatched. CDR1 and CDR2 (germline): WSHSY, SAAADI. CDR3 DNA sequence: TGCGCCAGCGCCGGGACAGGGCCTTGGGATACGCAGTATTTT. This codes for CASAGTGPWDTQYF.

In its sample, this clonotype was seen a few times. The CDR3 nucleotides read TGCGCCAGCAGCTTGGAGCGGGGGTCCTCTGGGGCCAACGTCCTGACTTTC. Translated: CASSLERGSSGANVLTF. The chain recombines TRBV5-1 with TRBJ2-6; TRBD2 aligns across 8 bases. This CDR3 is built from 17 residues. The germline CDR1 and CDR2 sequences are SGHRS and YFSETQ. V gave up 0 bases and J gave up 0 bases; unmatched junction bases: 2. Supplemented by reference TRBV5-1 and TRBJ2-6, the full variable domain reads KAGVTQTPRYLIKTRGQQVTLSCSPISGHRSVSWYQQTPGQGLQFLFEYFSETQRNKGNFPGRFSGRQFSNSRSEMNVSTLELGDSALYLCASSLERGSSGANVLTFGAGSRLTVL.

The rearrangement links TRBV12-3 or TRBV12-4 to TRBJ1-1, with TRBD1 identical over 10 bases. CDR3 length: 13 amino acids. J was trimmed by 7 bases and V by 4 bases; bases with no gene match: 3. The CDR3 nucleotides read TGTGCCAGCAGTTGGGACAGGGGCGGTGAAGCTTTCTTT. Translating it yields CASSWDRGGEAFF.

This rearrangement joins TRBV7-9 to TRBJ1-5; no firm D call. CDR3 size: 17 residues. V was pared by 4 bases and J by 2 bases, with 18 bases between. The germline V gene encodes CDR1 SEHNR and CDR2 FQNEAQ (reference sequence). CDR3 region: CASSSAKWFEGNQPQHF. The CDR3 coding sequence is TGTGCCAGCAGCTCAGCTAAATGGTTTGAGGGCAATCAGCCCCAGCATTTT.

This clonotype was seen more than once but under ten times. The V gene is TRBV6-5, the J gene TRBJ2-6; 7 bases map to TRBD1. Germline assignment: CDR1 MNHEY and CDR2 SVGAGI. The CDR3 consists of 18 residues. The V gene end was trimmed by 0 bases and the J gene end by 0 bases; junction bases not matched to a gene: 5. DNA for the CDR3: TGTGCCAGCAGTTACTCAGGACAGGCATACTCTGGGGCCAACGTCCTGACTTTC. Translated: CASSYSGQAYSGANVLTF.

This clonotype was observed many times. J is TRBJ1-5 and V is TRBV4-3, with a weak D call TRBD1 (5 bases). The CDR3 spans 16 residues. The germline V gene encodes CDR1 LGHNA and CDR2 YSLEER. The V end was cut by 1 base, the J end by 6 bases, with 16 bases between. The CDR3 loop reads CASSQGGLEGGQPQHF. The CDR3 DNA follows: TGCGCCAGCAGCCAAGGGGGCCTGGAGGGCGGTCAGCCCCAGCATTTT.

The chain is built from TRBV6-5 and TRBJ2-3, with D maybe TRBD1 (5 bases). V lost 0 bases, J lost 2 bases, and 12 bases lay in between. In germline, CDR1 is MNHEY, CDR2 SVGAGI. The CDR3 is 16 amino acids. The CDR3 reads CASSYSTRASTDTQYF. In DNA, the CDR3 is TGTGCCAGCAGTTACTCGACCAGGGCCTCCACAGATACGCAGTATTTT.

This clonotype came up many times. The rearrangement uses TRBV29-1 and TRBJ1-2; the D gene is possibly TRBD1 (6 bases). The V and J ends lost 4 bases and 3 bases respectively, with 12 bases between them. The V gene's germline CDR1 is SQVTM and CDR2 ANQGSEA. This CDR3 is 13 amino acids long. CDR3 nucleotide sequence: TGCAGCGTTGTTTGGGGGCTGGACTATGGCTACACCTTC. This sequence encodes CSVVWGLDYGYTF.

The chain joins TRBV7-9 to TRBJ2-1; D gene uncertain. The V end was cut by 11 bases, the J end by 8 bases, with 10 bases between. Germline V gene data show CDR1 as SEHNR and CDR2 as FQNEAQ (reference sequence). CDR3 size: 10 residues. In nucleotides, the CDR3 is TGTGCCCACGCCCTTTATGAGCAGTTCTTC. Protein: CAHALYEQFF.

At least ten counts were recorded for this clonotype. The gene calls are TRBV6-4 and TRBJ1-1; D gene unclear. The CDR3 has 13 amino acids. Trimming left V 4 bases short and J 7 bases short, with 13 bases between. CDR1 MRHNA and CDR2 SNTAGT come from the germline V gene. The CDR3: CASSVDPGFEAFF. As DNA, the CDR3 is TGTGCCAGCAGTGTAGACCCGGGCTTTGAAGCTTTCTTT.

This clonotype was counted between two and nine times. V gene TRBV6-5 combines with J gene TRBJ1-2; D remains unclear. Germline V CDR1 and CDR2: MNHEY, SVGAGI. V was trimmed by 2 bases and J by 1 base, leaving 8 bases between them. The CDR3 runs to 14 residues. The CDR3 DNA reads as TGTGCCAGCAGTTACGTCGAGGGTAACTATGGCTACACCTTC. Protein product: CASSYVEGNYGYTF.

The chain carries TRBV20-1 and TRBJ2-3; TRBD1 is a possible D gene (6 bases). The V end lost 5 bases, the J end lost 2 bases, and 14 bases lay between the germline ends. Germline CDR1 and CDR2: DFQATT and SNEGSKA (reference sequence). The CDR3 runs 14 residues. CDR3 DNA sequence: TGCAGTGCTTTAGGGGGTGCCGACACAGATACGCAGTATTTT. Its translation is CSALGGADTDTQYF.

This clonotype was seen at least ten times. This chain joins TRBV7-2 and TRBJ1-2; TRBD1 is a possible D gene (5 bases). The CDR3 extends over 16 amino acids. Germline V CDR1 and CDR2: SGHTA, FQGNSA. The ends were cut back, 5 bases at V and 4 bases at J, with 20 bases in the middle. The CDR3 reads CASSLAAGRGVYGYTF. For the CDR3, the DNA is TGTGCCAGCAGCCTGGCGGCTGGGAGGGGAGTCTATGGCTACACCTTC.